This T cell receptor (beta chain) was found in a study of T cells expressing NK-cell markers. General study results and limits: No clear determination of HCMV specificity was made for expanded NKG2C+ T cell clones.

Note on this clonotype: Its specificity is not known.

Per the germline V gene, CDR1 is SGHRS and CDR2 is YFSETQ. The CDR3 totals 13 residues. Making the TCR beta cDNA relied on 5'RACE template switching with UMIs. TCRdb re-called the 5' RACE reads and catalogs CDR3 proteins one per entry, DNA excluded. Its listing shows approximately 380,000 distinct CDR3 sequences. J is TRBJ1-2 and V is TRBV5-1; the TRBD1 assignment by TCRdb is unverifiable without DNA. This clonotype was sampled from a man between 18 and 69 years old in good health. The sequencing input was blood T cells: a sorted CD56 or NKG2C T cell subset, CD4+ or CD8+ T cells, or bulk PBMC T cells (not recorded which). The CDR3: CASIGDSRDGYTF.